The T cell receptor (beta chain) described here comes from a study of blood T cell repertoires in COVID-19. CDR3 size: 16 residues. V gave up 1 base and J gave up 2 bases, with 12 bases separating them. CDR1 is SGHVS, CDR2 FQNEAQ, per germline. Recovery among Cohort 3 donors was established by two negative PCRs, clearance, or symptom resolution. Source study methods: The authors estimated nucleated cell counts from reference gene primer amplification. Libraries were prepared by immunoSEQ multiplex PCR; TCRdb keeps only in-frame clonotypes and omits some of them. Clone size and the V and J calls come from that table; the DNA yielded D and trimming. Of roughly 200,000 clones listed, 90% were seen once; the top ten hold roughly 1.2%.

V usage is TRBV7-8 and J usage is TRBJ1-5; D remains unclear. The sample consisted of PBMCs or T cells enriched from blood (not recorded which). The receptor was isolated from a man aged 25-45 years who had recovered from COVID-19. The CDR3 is CASSLGLVAGNQPQHF. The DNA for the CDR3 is TGTGCCAGCAGCTTAGGACTGGTGGCGGGCAATCAGCCCCAGCATTTT.